This T cell receptor (beta chain) comes out of a study of T-cell memory formation after mild COVID-19. Looking at the study overall: TCR clusters showed largely donor specificity.

The 5'RACE method, run with constant-segment primers, produced TCR alpha and TCR beta cDNA libraries (carrying sample barcodes and UMIs). TCRdb reprocessed the 5' RACE reads via MiXCR and lists one record per CDR3 protein. The sample has some 320,000 distinct CDR3 sequences, 15% to 20% seen once. Notes on the study in general: Clones from the second wave (peaking day 37) had unconfirmed SARS-CoV-2 specificity.

The germline CDR1 and CDR2 sequences are MRHNA and SNTAGT. Trimming removed 0 bases from V and 4 bases from J, with 10 bases in between. CDR3 length equals 15 residues. The table lists this clonotype with a few counts. Its target is not known. The TCR was taken from a man younger than 35 who had mild COVID-19 (a few samples of this study predate the infection). Cell type and time point are not known. Sequencing was performed on PBMCs or a T cell subset sorted from them (not recorded which). The chain recombines TRBV6-4 with TRBJ2-1; weak D call: TRBD2 (6 bases). The CDR3 DNA reads as TGTGCCAGCAGTGACTCGGAGGGGAAATACAATGAGCAGTTCTTC. It encodes CASSDSEGKYNEQFF.